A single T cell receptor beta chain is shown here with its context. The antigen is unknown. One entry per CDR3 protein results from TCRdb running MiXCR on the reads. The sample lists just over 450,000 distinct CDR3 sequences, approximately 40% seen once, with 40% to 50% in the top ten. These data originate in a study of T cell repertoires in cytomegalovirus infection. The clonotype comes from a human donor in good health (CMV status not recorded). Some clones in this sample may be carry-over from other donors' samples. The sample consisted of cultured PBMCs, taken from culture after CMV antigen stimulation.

CDR3 protein: CASSSSPGGYNEQFF. The CDR3 region has the DNA TGTGCCAGCAGTTCTAGCCCCGGGGGCTACAATGAGCAGTTCTTC. V gene TRBV6-1 combines with J gene TRBJ2-1; possibly TRBD2 for D (6 bases). Trimming stripped 5 bases from V and 3 bases from J, with 14 bases between. The CDR3 is 15 residues long. The V gene's germline CDR1 is MNHNS and CDR2 SASEGT.